Sequencing of this T cell receptor (beta chain) was carried out in a study of cytomegalovirus exposure and HLA in healthy donors. The CDR3 sequence is 16 residues long. Germline CDR1 and CDR2: SGHRS and YFSETQ. V gave up 3 bases and J gave up 4 bases; unmatched junction bases: 9. PCR employed 60 Vbeta and 13 Jbeta primers. Clones were read by immunoSEQ multiplex PCR, and TCRdb kept only the in-frame ones, dropping some. In the table there are approximately 150,000 clones, 60% to 80% of which are singletons. The sample was PBMCs. The sequence was obtained from a man between 18 and 29 years old in good health and CMV-seropositive. The chain joins TRBV5-1 to TRBJ2-1, with 8 nucleotides matching TRBD2. DNA of the CDR3: TGCGCCAGCAGCTCCAACCTCGGGACTAGATACAATGAGCAGTTCTTC. Protein product: CASSSNLGTRYNEQFF.